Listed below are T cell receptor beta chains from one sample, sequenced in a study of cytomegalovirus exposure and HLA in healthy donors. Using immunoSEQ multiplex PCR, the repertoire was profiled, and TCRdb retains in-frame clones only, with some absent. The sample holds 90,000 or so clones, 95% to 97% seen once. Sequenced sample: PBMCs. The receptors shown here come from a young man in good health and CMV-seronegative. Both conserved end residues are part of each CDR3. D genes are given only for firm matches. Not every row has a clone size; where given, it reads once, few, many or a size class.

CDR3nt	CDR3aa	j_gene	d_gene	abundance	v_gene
TGTGCCAGCAGCTTAGATGCGGGGACTGAAGCTTTCTTT	CASSLDAGTEAFF	TRBJ1-1	-	-	TRBV7-9
TGTGCCAGCAGTTTTGCGGGGGGTGGCCCACAAGAGACCCAGTACTTC	CASSFAGGGPQETQYF	TRBJ2-5	TRBD2	-	TRBV28
TGTGCCAGTAGTACCTCGGGAGTTGCGGCCACTGAAGCTTTCTTT	CASSTSGVAATEAFF	TRBJ1-1	-	-	TRBV19
TGTGCCAGCAACCCGGGACTAGCGGGATGGGGTGAGCAGTTCTTC	CASNPGLAGWGEQFF	TRBJ2-1	TRBD2	-	TRBV2
TGTGCCAGCCGTCCGCCCCAGCATTTT	CASRPPQHF	TRBJ1-5	-	-	TRBV6-6
TGTGCCAGCAGCTTAAGGGGGGGGAGGAGAATGAGGTTGGCGGGAGCCTACAATGAGCAGTTCTTC	CASSLRGGRRMRLAGAYNEQFF	TRBJ2-1	TRBD2	-	TRBV7-3
TGTGCCAGCAGTGGGTCTACGGGGGTCTACGAGCAGTACTTC	CASSGSTGVYEQYF	TRBJ2-7	-	-	TRBV2
TGTGCCAGTAGTAAAGCGGGATCGAACACCGGGGAGCTGTTTTTT	CASSKAGSNTGELFF	TRBJ2-2	TRBD2	-	TRBV19
TGCGCCAGCAGCTTGGCGGGAGGGCCCGGCACAGATACGCAGTATTTT	CASSLAGGPGTDTQYF	TRBJ2-3	TRBD2	once	TRBV5-1
TGTGCCAGCAGTTGGGCAAGTGGTGGCTACACCTTC	CASSWASGGYTF	TRBJ1-2	-	-	TRBV6-5
TGTGCCAGCAGCAAACCGGGACAGGGCCGCTACGAGCAGTACTTC	CASSKPGQGRYEQYF	TRBJ2-7	TRBD1	-	TRBV6-6
TGTGCCAGTAGTATAGGTGCAGGGGTTGCAGATACGCAGTATTTT	CASSIGAGVADTQYF	TRBJ2-3	-	-	TRBV19
TGTGCCAGCTCCCCCCGGGCCGGGGACAGGCTATTACTAAATCCCGTTTACGAGCAGTACTTC	CASSPRAGDRLLLNPVYEQYF	TRBJ2-7	TRBD1	-	TRBV27